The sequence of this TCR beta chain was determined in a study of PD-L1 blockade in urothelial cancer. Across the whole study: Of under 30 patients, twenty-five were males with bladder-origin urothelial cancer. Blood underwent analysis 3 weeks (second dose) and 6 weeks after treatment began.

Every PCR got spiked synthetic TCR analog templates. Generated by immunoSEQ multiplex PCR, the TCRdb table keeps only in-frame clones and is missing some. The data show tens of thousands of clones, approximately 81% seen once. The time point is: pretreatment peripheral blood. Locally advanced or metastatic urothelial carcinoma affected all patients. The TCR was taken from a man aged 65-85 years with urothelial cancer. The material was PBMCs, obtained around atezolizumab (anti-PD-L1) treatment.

The CDR3 bases are TGTGCCAGCAGGCCGGGACAGGGGTATTCTGGGGCCAACGTCCTGACTTTC. Its protein is CASRPGQGYSGANVLTF. The chain links TRBV2 to TRBJ2-6, with TRBD1 matching over 10 bases. The CDR3 totals 17 residues. Germline V gene data show CDR1 as SNHLY and CDR2 as FYNNEI. The trim removed 6 bases at V and 1 base at J, leaving 6 bases unmatched.